This T cell receptor beta chain is drawn from a study of T-cell reconstitution after alpha-beta-depleted transplantation in children. Whole-study results and caveats: When one year had passed after transplant, most T-cell counts and diversity came from newly produced T cells. By about two months after transplant, alpha-beta T cells reportedly arose from several hundred graft clones that had expanded. TCRbeta diversity was high at day 60 in some patients (a result of surviving recipient T cells and thymic progenitors).

This clonotype was seen at least ten times. Its specificity is unknown. This sample's TCRbeta library carried unique molecular identifier barcodes. TCRdb used MiXCR to reprocess the PCR reads, holding one entry per CDR3 protein. The sample holds roughly 180,000 distinct CDR3 sequences, more than 9.5% seen once. V lost 2 bases and J 3 bases, leaving 11 bases between the germline ends. This CDR3 region has 15 residues. CDR1 and CDR2 from the germline V gene are LGHDT and YNNKEL (reference sequence). This TCR was recovered from a boy between 2 and 10 years old with acute myeloid leukemia, due to receive a stem cell transplant. The material sequenced was PBMCs, taken before TCRalphabeta/CD19-depleted stem cell transplant. The rearrangement links TRBV3-1 to TRBJ1-5; a weak D match, TRBD1 (5 bases). CDR3 region: CASSQSRAPNQPQHF. Written as DNA, the CDR3 is TGTGCCAGCAGCCAATCCAGGGCCCCCAATCAGCCCCAGCATTTT.